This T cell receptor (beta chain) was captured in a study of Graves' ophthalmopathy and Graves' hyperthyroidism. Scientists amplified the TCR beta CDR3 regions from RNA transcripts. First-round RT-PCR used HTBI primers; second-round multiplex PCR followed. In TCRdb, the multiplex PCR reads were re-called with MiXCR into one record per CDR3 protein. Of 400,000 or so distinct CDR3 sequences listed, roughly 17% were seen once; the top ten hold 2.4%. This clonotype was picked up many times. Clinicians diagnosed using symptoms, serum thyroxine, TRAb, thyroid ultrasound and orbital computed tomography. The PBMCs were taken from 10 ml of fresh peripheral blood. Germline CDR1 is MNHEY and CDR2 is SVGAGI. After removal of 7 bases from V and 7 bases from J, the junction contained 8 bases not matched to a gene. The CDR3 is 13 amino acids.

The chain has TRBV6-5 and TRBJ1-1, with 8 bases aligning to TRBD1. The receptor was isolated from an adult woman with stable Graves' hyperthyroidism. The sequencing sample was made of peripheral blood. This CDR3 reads CASIRTGWIEAFF. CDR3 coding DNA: TGTGCCAGCATCCGGACAGGGTGGATTGAAGCTTTCTTT.